The rows below give T cell receptor beta chains drawn from one sample of a study of PD-1 blockade in classical Hodgkin lymphoma. Here immunoSEQ multiplex PCR was the method, and the copy in TCRdb shows in-frame clones only, minus some. The sample has roughly 140,000 clones, 78% seen once. Specimen: peripheral blood mononuclear cells (PBMCs), collected before the second cycle of nivolumab. These receptors all stem from a human donor with classical Hodgkin lymphoma. The CDR3 runs from the conserved cysteine through the conserved F or W. D genes are given only for firm matches. Clone size is given for some rows only: seen once, a few or many times, or a class if the clone is expanded.

clone_size j_call v_call d_call cdr3_aa cdr3_nt
- TRBJ2-2 TRBV10-3 - CAILGTMNTGELFF TGTGCCATCCTCGGGACAATGAACACCGGGGAGCTGTTTTTT
many TRBJ1-6 TRBV6-6 TRBD1 CAARGRWNSPLHF TGTGCCGCAAGGGGGCGGTGGAATTCACCCCTCCACTTT
- TRBJ1-2 TRBV6-5 - CASSYEWQGLGYTF TGTGCCAGCAGTTACGAGTGGCAGGGCCTAGGCTACACCTTC
- TRBJ2-7 TRBV2 - CASSEFVITYEQYF TGTGCCAGCAGTGAATTCGTGATTACCTACGAGCAGTACTTC
- TRBJ2-7 TRBV6-1 - CASNSIRTAPYEQYF TGTGCCAGCAATTCTATTAGGACTGCGCCCTACGAGCAGTACTTC
- TRBJ2-1 TRBV5-1 TRBD2 CASSLGVSGRDYNEQFF TGCGCCAGCAGCTTGGGTGTTAGCGGGAGGGACTACAATGAGCAGTTCTTC
- TRBJ2-1 TRBV7-2 TRBD2 CASSLGGLAGGSSYNEQFF TGTGCCAGCAGCTTAGGGGGACTAGCGGGAGGGAGCTCCTACAATGAGCAGTTCTTC
- TRBJ2-6 TRBV19 TRBD1 CATQGAGGANVLTF TGTGCCACACAGGGGGCGGGCGGGGCCAACGTCCTGACTTTC
- TRBJ1-4 TRBV6-1 - CASSAKRGIGEKLFF TGTGCCAGCAGTGCAAAAAGGGGAATCGGTGAAAAACTGTTTTTT
- TRBJ2-5 TRBV28 - CASSLPLGGARETQYF TGTGCCAGCAGTTTACCGCTTGGGGGAGCTAGGGAGACCCAGTACTTC
- TRBJ2-7 TRBV7-2 - CASSLLWRYYEQYF TGTGCCAGCAGCTTATTGTGGAGGTACTACGAGCAGTACTTC
- TRBJ1-6 TRBV7-3 - CAIQTVEDSPLHF TGTGCCATCCAGACGGTGGAGGATTCACCCCTCCACTTT
- TRBJ2-2 TRBV29-1 TRBD1 CSVRTGGNAGELFF TGCAGCGTTCGGACAGGGGGCAATGCCGGGGAGCTGTTTTTT
- TRBJ2-5 TRBV4-1 TRBD1 CASSQWRTGETQYF TGCGCCAGCAGCCAATGGAGGACAGGGGAGACCCAGTACTTC
- TRBJ1-6 TRBV10-3 - CAISQDSLNSPLHF TGTGCCATCAGCCAGGACAGTTTAAATTCACCCCTCCACTTT
few TRBJ1-1 TRBV18 - CASSRWDGKNTEAFF TGTGCCAGCTCACGATGGGACGGCAAGAACACTGAAGCTTTCTTT
- TRBJ1-5 TRBV7-8 TRBD1 CASSSGQGPFRNQPQHF TGTGCCAGCAGCTCGGGACAGGGCCCCTTTCGCAATCAGCCCCAGCATTTT
once TRBJ1-4 TRBV6-5 - CASSFRHRAANEKLFF TGTGCCAGCAGTTTCCGCCACAGGGCCGCTAATGAAAAACTGTTTTTT
- TRBJ2-1 TRBV10-3 TRBD1 CAISESRDRGYNEQFF TGTGCCATCAGTGAGTCCCGGGACAGGGGATACAATGAGCAGTTCTTC
- TRBJ2-7 TRBV29-1 TRBD1 CSGGGQGFEQYF TGCAGCGGTGGGGGACAGGGCTTCGAGCAGTACTTC
- TRBJ2-1 TRBV2 - CASRGALAAYNEQFF TGTGCCAGCAGGGGGGCTCTCGCGGCTTACAATGAGCAGTTCTTC
- TRBJ1-1 TRBV28 TRBD1 CASSRPILQGMNTEAFF TGTGCCAGCAGCCGTCCTATTCTACAGGGGATGAACACTGAAGCTTTCTTT
- TRBJ1-1 TRBV5-1 TRBD1 CASSLKDRGWGRGTEAFF TGCGCCAGCAGCTTGAAGGACAGGGGATGGGGTAGAGGTACTGAAGCTTTCTTT
- TRBJ2-5 TRBV2 TRBD2 CASSPRTSGSETQYF TGTGCCAGCAGTCCCCGGACTAGCGGGTCAGAGACCCAGTACTTC
- TRBJ2-2 TRBV9 TRBD2 CASSLGTNVGGELFF TGTGCCAGCAGCCTCGGGACTAATGTCGGCGGGGAGCTGTTTTTT
- TRBJ1-5 TRBV6-6 - CASSYSRGSNQPQHF TGTGCCAGCAGTTACTCGCGGGGTAGCAATCAGCCCCAGCATTTT
- TRBJ1-5 TRBV6-6 - CASSYWGPQPQHF TGTGCCAGCAGCTACTGGGGACCCCAGCCCCAGCATTTT
- TRBJ2-7 TRBV7-9 TRBD1 CASSPMDRVIDYEQYF TGTGCCAGCAGCCCTATGGACAGGGTCATCGACTACGAGCAGTACTTC
- TRBJ1-1 TRBV4-1 - CASRWSSSVKNTEAFF TGCGCCAGCAGGTGGTCCTCAAGTGTCAAGAACACTGAAGCTTTCTTT
- TRBJ2-3 TRBV18 - CTSSLNSLAARTQYF TGTACCAGCTCACTAAACAGCCTAGCCGCCCGTACGCAGTATTTT
- TRBJ2-1 TRBV4-3 - CASSQGRDFNEQFF TGCGCCAGCAGCCAAGGCCGGGACTTCAATGAGCAGTTCTTC
- TRBJ2-5 TRBV4-2 - CASRPHEADAEETQYF TGTGCCAGCCGTCCCCACGAGGCCGACGCGGAAGAGACCCAGTACTTC
- TRBJ2-3 TRBV10-3 TRBD2 CASSRSGSGTQYF TGTGCCAGCAGTAGAAGCGGGAGTGGCACGCAGTATTTT
- TRBJ2-3 TRBV7-2 - CASSLVVLHTQYF TGTGCCAGCAGCTTAGTAGTGCTCCATACGCAGTATTTT
few TRBJ1-2 TRBV4-1 TRBD1 CASSQSGTGVGYTF TGCGCCAGCAGCCAATCAGGGACAGGGGTTGGCTACACCTTC
- TRBJ2-3 TRBV27 - CASSLYSRTDTQYF TGTGCCAGCAGTTTATATTCCCGCACAGATACGCAGTATTTT
few TRBJ2-5 TRBV4-2 TRBD2 CASSLSSRGLAGEETQYF TGTGCCAGCAGCCTGTCTAGCAGGGGACTAGCGGGGGAAGAGACCCAGTACTTC
- TRBJ2-2 TRBV7-2 TRBD2 CASSLRLADTGELFF TGTGCCAGCAGCTTAAGACTAGCGGACACCGGGGAGCTGTTTTTT
- TRBJ2-7 TRBV7-2 - CASSVYSGPYEQYF TGTGCCAGCAGCGTGTACAGCGGGCCCTACGAGCAGTACTTC
- TRBJ2-1 TRBV2 TRBD2 CASSDITSGGARQFF TGTGCCAGCAGTGATATTACTAGCGGGGGGGCCCGACAGTTCTTC
- TRBJ1-1 TRBV11-2 - CASSLRQSLNTEAFF TGTGCCAGCAGCTTACGACAGAGCCTGAACACTGAAGCTTTCTTT
- TRBJ1-1 TRBV7-9 - CASSLGTANTEAFF TGTGCCAGCAGCTTGGGGACGGCGAACACTGAAGCTTTCTTT
- TRBJ1-5 TRBV4-1 TRBD1 CASSQDRTGSYSNQPQHF TGCGCCAGCAGCCAAGATCGGACAGGCAGTTATAGCAATCAGCCCCAGCATTTT
- TRBJ1-2 TRBV29-1 - CSVVIDENYGYTF TGCAGCGTTGTCATCGATGAGAACTATGGCTACACCTTC
- TRBJ2-5 TRBV5-1 TRBD2 CASSLASGGIQETQYF TGCGCCAGCAGCTTGGCTAGCGGGGGAATCCAAGAGACCCAGTACTTC
- TRBJ2-7 TRBV27 TRBD2 CASSWGREAAYEQYF TGTGCCAGCAGCTGGGGGCGGGAGGCGGCCTACGAGCAGTACTTC
- TRBJ2-2 TRBV6-6 TRBD1 CASSPTGLNTGELFF TGTGCCAGCAGTCCGACAGGGTTAAACACCGGGGAGCTGTTTTTT
- TRBJ1-2 TRBV5-4 TRBD1 CASSLDRGNYGYTF TGTGCCAGCAGCTTGGACAGGGGGAACTATGGCTACACCTTC
- TRBJ1-3 TRBV18 TRBD1 CASSLRQGRGNTIYF TGTGCCAGCTCACTTCGACAGGGGCGGGGAAACACCATATATTTT
once TRBJ1-3 TRBV7-9 - CAGDMSSGNTIYF TGTGCCGGGGACATGAGCTCTGGAAACACCATATATTTT
once TRBJ1-4 TRBV18 - CASSPATNEKLFF TGTGCCAGCTCACCGGCAACTAATGAAAAACTGTTTTTT
- TRBJ2-1 TRBV7-6 TRBD2 CASSLDHGGGNNEQFF TGTGCCAGCAGCTTAGATCACGGGGGAGGGAACAATGAGCAGTTCTTC
- TRBJ2-7 TRBV6-6 TRBD2 CASSYAGLAGGYEQYF TGTGCCAGCAGTTACGCCGGACTAGCGGGGGGTTACGAGCAGTACTTC
- TRBJ2-2 TRBV7-9 - CASRRQANTGELFF TGTGCCAGCAGGCGACAGGCGAACACCGGGGAGCTGTTTTTT
- TRBJ2-7 TRBV19 TRBD2 CASSPLFGSGDPYEQYF TGTGCCAGTAGTCCTCTCTTTGGTAGCGGGGACCCCTACGAGCAGTACTTC